Below, 19 T cell receptor beta chains from the same sample are listed, as sequenced in a study of T cells in tuberculosis. Profiled with immunoSEQ multiplex PCR; TCRdb holds only in-frame clones, not every one. The sample lists around 19,000 clones, over 75% occurring once. The sample taken for sequencing was PBMCs. These receptors came from a donor between 10 and 35 years old with latent tuberculosis or without tuberculosis infection.

V usage is TRBV10-3 and J usage is TRBJ2-5; 10 bases align to TRBD2. Germline CDR1 and CDR2: ENHRY and SYGVKD. This CDR3 comprises 14 residues. Unmatched junction bases numbered 5, after V lost 6 bases and J lost 4 bases. This CDR3 is CAISAGTSAETQYF. CDR3 DNA: TGTGCCATCAGCGCCGGGACTAGCGCAGAGACCCAGTACTTC.

This chain joins TRBV19 and TRBJ1-6, with TRBD1 matching 8 bases. CDR3 length: 15 residues. The V and J ends lost 5 bases and 7 bases, in that order; junction bases with no gene match: 7. Germline CDR1 and CDR2: LNHDA and SQIVND (reference sequence). CDR3 bases: TGTGCCAGTAGTTCCGGACAGGGAGGGAATTCACCCCTCCACTTT. Its translation: CASSSGQGGNSPLHF.

The CDR3 DNA follows: TGTGCCAGCAGTGGAGGCGGGTTCGCAACGGACACTGAAGCTTTCTTT. This sequence encodes CASSGGGFATDTEAFF. This chain uses TRBV28 with TRBJ1-1; no firm D call. The germline V gene encodes CDR1 MDHEN and CDR2 SYDVKM. The CDR3 totals 16 residues. Trimming shortened V by 5 bases and J by 3 bases, and 19 bases separated the two germline ends.

The chain carries TRBV30 and TRBJ2-1, with TRBD2 identical over 13 bases. V shed 8 bases and J 7 bases; nucleotides not matched to a gene: 8. From germline, CDR1 is GTSNPN and CDR2 SVGIG (reference sequence). This CDR3 region has 14 residues. CDR3: CARGGLAGRNEQFF. DNA for the CDR3: TGTGCCAGGGGGGGACTAGCGGGGAGGAATGAGCAGTTCTTC.

This chain uses TRBV19 with TRBJ2-6; D possibly corresponds to TRBD1 (6 bases). The CDR3 runs to 18 residues. The V and J ends lost 3 bases and 2 bases respectively, with 17 bases between them. Germline loops: CDR1 LNHDA, CDR2 SQIVND (reference sequence). The CDR3 here is CASSIVVRGRPGANVLTF. CDR3 sequence (DNA): TGTGCCAGTAGTATCGTCGTCAGGGGAAGGCCTGGGGCCAACGTCCTGACTTTC. Based on the CDR3 plus reference TRBV19 and TRBJ2-6, the full variable domain is DGGITQSPKYLFRKEGQNVTLSCEQNLNHDAMYWYRQDPGQGLRLIYYSQIVNDFQKGDIAEGYSVSREKKESFPLTVTSAQKNPTAFYLCASSIVVRGRPGANVLTFGAGSRLTVL.

The V call is TRBV5-8, the J call TRBJ2-6, with D possibly being TRBD1 (6 bases). CDR3 length: 18 residues. From germline, CDR1 is SGHTS and CDR2 YDEGEE. V dropped 3 bases and J dropped 0 bases, with 16 bases sitting between them. CDR3 sequence (DNA): TGTGCCAGCAGCTGGGGGCGGACGTCCTACTCTGGGGCCAACGTCCTGACTTTC. Protein product: CASSWGRTSYSGANVLTF. Using reference TRBV5-8 and TRBJ2-6 for the parts outside the CDR3, the full variable domain is EAGVTQSPTHLIKTRGQQATLRCSPISGHTSVYWYQQALGLGLQFLLWYDEGEERNRGNFPPRFSGRQFPNYSSELNVNALELEDSALYLCASSWGRTSYSGANVLTFGAGSRLTVL.

J is TRBJ1-2 and V is TRBV7-2; TRBD1 is a possible D gene (5 bases). The length of the CDR3 is 15 residues. Germline V gene data show CDR1 as SGHTA and CDR2 as FQGNSA. V lost 5 bases to trimming and J lost 8 bases, with 21 bases between them. The CDR3 loop is CASSPPAGGERGYTF. The CDR3 bases are TGTGCCAGCAGCCCCCCCGCGGGGGGAGAGAGGGGCTACACCTTC.

This clone was seen a few times. The gene calls are TRBV18 and TRBJ1-6; D ambiguous. CDR1 is KGHSH and CDR2 is LQKENI in the germline V gene. Trimming removed 3 bases at V and 5 bases at J, with 11 bases between. This CDR3 is built from 15 residues. CDR3 bases: TGTGCCAGCTCACCTAAGTCACAAAATAATTCACCCCTCCACTTT. Encoded protein: CASSPKSQNNSPLHF.

The rearrangement joins TRBV7-8 to TRBJ2-7; D may be TRBD2 (5 bases). Trimming shortened V by 1 base and J by 3 bases, and 13 bases separated the two germline ends. CDR3 length equals 15 residues. Germline lookup yields CDR1 SGHVS and CDR2 FQNEAQ. CDR3 coding DNA: TGTGCCAGCAGCTTAGATGGGTCTAGCTTCTACGAGCAGTACTTC. Protein: CASSLDGSSFYEQYF.

The chain uses TRBV6-5 and TRBJ2-2; no definite D call. V lost 2 bases to trimming and J lost 5 bases, with 6 bases between them. Germline V gene sequence: CDR1 MNHEY, CDR2 SVGAGI. CDR3 length equals 13 residues. As DNA, the CDR3 is TGTGCCAGCAGTTACCCAGGAACCGGGGAGCTGTTTTTT. Protein sequence: CASSYPGTGELFF.

The chain recombines TRBV29-1 with TRBJ1-2; D not certain. The length of the CDR3 is 11 residues. Germline CDR1 is SQVTM and CDR2 is ANQGSEA. V was pared by 1 base and J by 4 bases, with 4 bases between. CDR3: CSVEVGYGYTF. The CDR3 nucleotides are TGCAGCGTTGAAGTCGGCTATGGCTACACCTTC. Based on the CDR3 plus reference TRBV29-1 and TRBJ1-2, the full variable domain is SAVISQKPSRDICQRGTSLTIQCQVDSQVTMMFWYRQQPGQSLTLIATANQGSEATYESGFVIDKFPISRPNLTFSTLTVSNMSPEDSSIYLCSVEVGYGYTFGSGTRLTVV.

This clone was seen only a few times. The chain links TRBV2 to TRBJ1-6, with 9 nucleotides matching TRBD1. This CDR3 comprises 16 residues. Per the germline V gene, CDR1 is SNHLY and CDR2 is FYNNEI. The V segment lost 7 bases and the J segment 2 bases; nucleotides outside the gene matches: 6. In DNA form, the CDR3 reads TGTGCCAGCAACGGACAGGGGTCTACCTATAATTCACCCCTCCACTTT. Amino acids: CASNGQGSTYNSPLHF.

Written as DNA, the CDR3 is TGTGCCAGCAGTGAAGCTAGCGGGGGGTCCTACGAGCAGTACTTC. Translating it yields CASSEASGGSYEQYF. The chain couples TRBV6-1 to TRBJ2-7; 10 bases map to TRBD2. Germline lookup yields CDR1 MNHNS and CDR2 SASEGT. J gave up 1 base and V 0 bases, and 0 bases lay outside the gene matches. The CDR3 spans 15 residues.

The CDR3 loop is CASSHLDMGLTGELFF. In DNA, the CDR3 is TGCGCCAGCAGCCACCTCGACATGGGACTCACCGGGGAGCTGTTTTTT. The chain uses TRBV4-1 and TRBJ2-2; a possible D gene is TRBD2 (6 bases). CDR3 length equals 16 residues. The germline CDR1 and CDR2 sequences are MGHRA and YSYEKL. V was pared by 3 bases and J by 4 bases, with 15 bases between.

This chain links TRBV19 with TRBJ1-5; 7 bases line up with TRBD1. The J segment lost 4 bases and the V segment lost 5 bases, leaving 5 bases of the junction unmatched. This CDR3 is built from 14 residues. Germline CDR1 and CDR2: LNHDA and SQIVND (reference sequence). The DNA of the CDR3 is TGTGCCAGTAGTGCCCGGACAGGTAATCAGCCCCAGCATTTT. Its translation is CASSARTGNQPQHF.

This chain connects TRBV28 to TRBJ2-5; TRBD2 aligns across 8 bases. Germline values: CDR1 MDHEN, CDR2 SYDVKM. Losses at the gene ends were 2 bases for V and 7 bases for J; bases not matched to a gene: 9. The CDR3 has 15 amino acids. The CDR3 protein is CASSLPGLGGWTQYF. The CDR3 DNA sequence: TGTGCCAGCAGTTTACCGGGACTAGGGGGATGGACCCAGTACTTC.

This chain links TRBV10-3 with TRBJ2-5, with a tentative D call TRBD1 (5 bases). V was shortened by 2 bases and J by 2 bases, with 12 bases between the two germline ends. Per the germline V gene, CDR1 is ENHRY and CDR2 is SYGVKD. This CDR3 spans 15 amino acids. The CDR3 protein is CAISEGAGWQETQYF. CDR3 DNA: TGTGCCATCAGTGAGGGGGCAGGGTGGCAAGAGACCCAGTACTTC.

The chain has TRBV10-3 and TRBJ1-1, with 7 bases aligning to TRBD1. The CDR3 has 14 residues. With 0 bases clipped from V and 4 bases from J, the junction kept 2 bases outside the gene matches. The germline CDR1 and CDR2 sequences are ENHRY and SYGVKD. The CDR3 DNA reads as TGTGCCATCAGTGAGTCGACAGGGACCACTGAAGCTTTCTTT. This gives the protein CAISESTGTTEAFF.

The V gene is TRBV5-1, the J gene TRBJ1-1; D unclear. Trimming took off 3 bases at V and 0 bases at J, with 15 bases between the two ends. Germline lookup yields CDR1 SGHRS and CDR2 YFSETQ. The CDR3 consists of 16 residues. CDR3 sequence: CASSSHLGVMNTEAFF. The CDR3 DNA sequence: TGCGCCAGCAGCTCTCACCTCGGGGTCATGAACACTGAAGCTTTCTTT. Supplemented by reference TRBV5-1 and TRBJ1-1, the full variable domain reads KAGVTQTPRYLIKTRGQQVTLSCSPISGHRSVSWYQQTPGQGLQFLFEYFSETQRNKGNFPGRFSGRQFSNSRSEMNVSTLELGDSALYLCASSSHLGVMNTEAFFGQGTRLTVV.